The 7 T cell receptor beta chains below were found in one sample sequenced in a study of blood T cell repertoires in COVID-19. Some clones are missing from TCRdb's copy, which holds only in-frame ones; the method was immunoSEQ multiplex PCR. The repertoire includes about 270,000 clones, less than 90% of them detected once, and 3% sits in the top ten. Sequenced input: PBMCs or T cells enriched from blood (not recorded which). These receptors all come from a woman between 50 and 59 years old who had recovered from COVID-19.

Written as DNA, the CDR3 is TGTGCCAGCAGTTTAAGCGGACGGAGACCCCCTTCTTTCCACTTT. It yields the protein CASSLSGRRPPSFHF. The V and J genes are TRBV28 and TRBJ1-6, with D hard to call. The CDR3 has 15 residues. V lost 2 bases and J 17 bases, leaving 22 bases between the germline ends. Per the germline V gene, CDR1 is MDHEN and CDR2 is SYDVKM.

V gene TRBV3-1 (or the pseudogene TRBV3-2) combines with J gene TRBJ2-5; D is undetermined. Germline V gives CDR1 LGHDT, CDR2 YNNKEL (reference sequence). V was clipped by 4 bases and J by 1 base, with 10 bases between them. This CDR3 region has 14 residues. The CDR3 DNA sequence: TGTGCCAGCAGCCTTCCCACACGCCAAGAGACCCAGTACTTC. It encodes CASSLPTRQETQYF.

This chain joins TRBV29-1 and TRBJ2-1; tentative D call: TRBD2 (6 bases). Per germline, CDR1 SQVTM and CDR2 ANQGSEA. The CDR3 is made up of 16 amino acids. V lost 3 bases to trimming and J lost 0 bases, with 15 bases between them. CDR3 protein: CSVDGSSGGSYNEQFF. CDR3 DNA sequence: TGCAGCGTTGATGGGTCATCCGGGGGCTCCTACAATGAGCAGTTCTTC.

This CDR3 reads CASSTSGTGGGNSPLHF. CDR3 coding DNA: TGTGCCAGCAGTACGTCCGGGACAGGGGGTGGTAATTCACCCCTCCACTTT. This chain links TRBV28 with TRBJ1-6, with 11 bases identical to TRBD1. The germline gives CDR1 MDHEN, CDR2 SYDVKM. This CDR3 is 17 amino acids long. The V gene end was trimmed by 5 bases and the J gene end by 6 bases; junction bases not matched to a gene: 9.

This chain uses TRBV4-1 with TRBJ2-7; a weak D match, TRBD1 (5 bases). Looked up from germline, CDR1 is MGHRA and CDR2 is YSYEKL. V gave up 4 bases and J gave up 0 bases, with 16 bases separating them. The CDR3 loop spans 16 amino acids. The CDR3 protein is CASSLQQGAGSYEQYF. For the CDR3, the DNA is TGCGCCAGCAGCCTTCAACAAGGGGCCGGCTCCTACGAGCAGTACTTC.

This sequence joins TRBV5-6 and TRBJ1-5; a weak D match, TRBD1 (6 bases). V lost 0 bases and J lost 2, with 12 bases in between. Germline V gives CDR1 SGHDT, CDR2 YYEEEE. The CDR3 has 16 residues. The CDR3 protein is CASSLGRGGRNQPQHF. In DNA form, the CDR3 reads TGTGCCAGCAGCTTGGGGAGGGGGGGACGCAATCAGCCCCAGCATTTT.

The chain uses TRBV5-4 and TRBJ1-4; perhaps TRBD1 as D (6 bases). Trimming cost V 0 bases and J 4 bases, with 13 bases left between them. This CDR3 is built from 16 residues. CDR1 SGHNT and CDR2 YYREEE come from the germline V gene (reference sequence). The CDR3 sequence: CASSLATTGRNEKLFF. The CDR3 DNA follows: TGTGCCAGCAGCTTGGCCACGACAGGCCGTAATGAAAAACTGTTTTTT.